This TCR beta chain is from a study of OX40 agonist ivuxolimab in advanced cancers. With respect to this clone: Other DNA sequences in this specimen translate into the identical CDR3.

Sequencing used immunoSEQ multiplex PCR; TCRdb keeps in-frame clones, though not all of them. The sample consists of some 83,000 clones, roughly 83% of them appearing once. In germline, CDR1 is MNHEY, CDR2 SMNVEV (reference sequence). The V end was cut by 1 base, the J end by 4 bases, with 7 bases between. The CDR3 spans 13 residues. The TCR was taken from an adult with an advanced solid tumor such as melanoma, head and neck, liver or kidney cancer. The sample consisted of CD4+ or CD8+ T cells sorted from blood, taken in a trial of the OX40 agonist ivuxolimab. The chain links TRBV27 to TRBJ1-1; tentatively, D is TRBD1 (6 bases). CDR3 amino acids: CASSLLGGTEAFF. The CDR3 nucleotides are TGTGCCAGCAGTTTATTAGGGGGCACTGAAGCTTTCTTT.